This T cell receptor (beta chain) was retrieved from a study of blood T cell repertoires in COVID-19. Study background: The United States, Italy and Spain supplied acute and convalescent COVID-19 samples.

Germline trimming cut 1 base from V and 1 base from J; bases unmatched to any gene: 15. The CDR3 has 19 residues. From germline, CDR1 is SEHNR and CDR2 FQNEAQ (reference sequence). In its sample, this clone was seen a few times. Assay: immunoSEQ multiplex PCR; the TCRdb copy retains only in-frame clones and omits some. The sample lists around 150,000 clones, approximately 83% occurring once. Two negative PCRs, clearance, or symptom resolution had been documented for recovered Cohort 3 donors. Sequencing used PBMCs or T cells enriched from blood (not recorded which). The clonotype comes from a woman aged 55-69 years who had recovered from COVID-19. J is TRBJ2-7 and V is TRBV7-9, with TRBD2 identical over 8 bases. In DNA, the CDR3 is TGTGCCAGCAGCTTAGGGCTAGCGGGCCCACTCCCCTCTTCCTACGAGCAGTACTTC. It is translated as CASSLGLAGPLPSSYEQYF. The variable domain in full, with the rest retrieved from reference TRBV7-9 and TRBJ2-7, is DTGVSQNPRHKITKRGQNVTFRCDPISEHNRLYWYRQTLGQGPEFLTYFQNEAQLEKSRLLSDRFSAERPKGSFSTLEIQRTEQGDSAMYLCASSLGLAGPLPSSYEQYFGPGTRLTVT.